The subject of this entry is one TCR beta chain. The source of the sample is a study of blood T cell repertoires in COVID-19. Generated by immunoSEQ multiplex PCR, the TCRdb table keeps only in-frame clones and is missing some. The sample lists roughly 260,000 clones, around nine tenths occurring once. Germline loops: CDR1 SGHDT, CDR2 YYEEEE. V gave up 0 bases and J gave up 8 bases, with 14 bases separating them. This CDR3 contains 14 residues. The sequencing sample was made of peripheral blood. This clonotype originated in a woman in her 30s with COVID-19, enrolled during active disease. This chain joins TRBV5-6 and TRBJ1-2; possibly TRBD1 for D (6 bases). DNA for the CDR3: TGTGCCAGCAGCTTGGGTGGCAGGGGATCCGGCTACACCTTC. Amino acids: CASSLGGRGSGYTF.